The 30 T cell receptor beta chains below come from one sample, sequenced in a study of blood T cell repertoires in COVID-19. Sequencing was performed with immunoSEQ multiplex PCR; in TCRdb, only in-frame clones are kept and a portion is missing. The table includes approximately 170,000 clones, around 82% detected once. What was sequenced was peripheral blood. Receptors were obtained from a woman of 80 years or more with active or convalescent COVID-19.

The DNA of the CDR3 is TGCAGCGTTGAATTGAGGCGGGGCGCTGGCTATGGCTACACCTTC. This encodes CSVELRRGAGYGYTF. This chain connects TRBV29-1 to TRBJ1-2; TRBD1 might be the D (5 bases). Germline V lookup: CDR1 SQVTM, CDR2 ANQGSEA. V dropped 2 bases and J dropped 4 bases, with 17 bases sitting between them. This CDR3 spans 15 amino acids.

The rearrangement links TRBV10-3 to TRBJ2-7, with no clear D. The V end was cut by 5 bases, the J end by 3 bases, with 11 bases between. The germline V gene encodes CDR1 ENHRY and CDR2 SYGVKD. This CDR3 has 13 residues. DNA for the CDR3: TGTGCCATCAGTCGAGCGACGGGCTACGAGCAGTACTTC. It translates to CAISRATGYEQYF.

DNA for the CDR3: TGCAGCGCACAACGGGACTCTGGAAACACCATATATTTT. Its translation is CSAQRDSGNTIYF. The chain carries TRBV29-1 and TRBJ1-3; D not resolved. This CDR3 contains 13 residues. Germline V gene lookup returns CDR1 SQVTM and CDR2 ANQGSEA. Trimming took off 7 bases at V and 0 bases at J, with 10 bases between the two ends.

The CDR3: CASSDGQGGQPQHF. CDR3 in DNA: TGTGCCAGCAGCGATGGACAGGGTGGACAGCCCCAGCATTTT. The chain carries TRBV6-5 and TRBJ1-5, with TRBD1 matching 8 bases. V dropped 6 bases and J dropped 7; count of bases not matched to a gene: 8. Germline-derived CDR1 and CDR2 are MNHEY and SVGAGI. CDR3 size: 14 residues.

The chain links TRBV29-1 to TRBJ2-1; 11 bases are a match to TRBD1. The CDR3 extends over 15 amino acids. The germline CDR1 and CDR2 sequences are SQVTM and ANQGSEA. The J segment lost 2 bases and the V segment lost 6 bases, leaving 6 bases of the junction unmatched. CDR3 in amino acids: CSVDRTGGAYNEQFF. The CDR3 DNA is TGCAGCGTCGATAGGACAGGGGGCGCCTACAATGAGCAGTTCTTC.

The V call is TRBV5-1, the J call TRBJ2-7; 7 bases align to TRBD1. The CDR3 runs 14 residues. From germline, CDR1 is SGHRS and CDR2 YFSETQ. V shed 0 bases, J shed 5 bases, and the junction held 5 bases outside the gene matches. As DNA, the CDR3 is TGCGCCAGCAGCTTGGCCGGGACAGAAAACGAGCAGTACTTC. Translated, it gives CASSLAGTENEQYF.

The chain joins TRBV19 to TRBJ1-2, with 7 bases that match TRBD1. From germline, CDR1 is LNHDA and CDR2 SQIVND (reference sequence). Trimming took 6 bases from V and 4 from J; bases not matched to a gene: 8. The length of the CDR3 is 14 residues. CDR3 amino acids: CASSARDSFYGYTF. The CDR3 coding sequence is TGTGCCAGTAGCGCCCGGGACAGCTTCTATGGCTACACCTTC.

The V and J genes are TRBV11-2 and TRBJ1-2, with TRBD1 as a possible D gene (5 bases). Per germline, CDR1 SGHAT and CDR2 FQNNGV. V was clipped by 3 bases and J by 8 bases, with 16 bases between them. CDR3 length: 14 amino acids. CDR3 nucleotides: TGTGCCAGCAGCTTTGCTAGGGCAGGGTCGGGCTACACCTTC. As protein: CASSFARAGSGYTF.

CDR3 in DNA: TGTGCCAGCAGCTTTAGCAGGGAATATCGAGAAAAACTGTTTTTT. It codes for CASSFSREYREKLFF. This chain joins TRBV13 and TRBJ1-4; tentatively, D is TRBD1 (5 bases). The V gene's germline CDR1 is PRHDT and CDR2 FYEKMQ (reference sequence). V was trimmed by 3 bases and J by 8 bases, leaving 16 bases between them. The CDR3 runs 15 residues.

The chain couples TRBV5-4 to TRBJ2-7, with TRBD2 matching over 9 bases. Germline CDR1 and CDR2: SGHNT and YYREEE (reference sequence). The CDR3 runs 14 residues. V shed 4 bases and J 4 bases; nucleotides not matched to a gene: 6. The CDR3 spells CASSPRREGYEQYF. The CDR3 coding sequence is TGTGCCAGCAGCCCCCGGCGGGAGGGATACGAGCAGTACTTC.

The chain links TRBV19 to TRBJ1-4, with 7 positions matching TRBD1. The V gene's germline CDR1 is LNHDA and CDR2 SQIVND (reference sequence). The V segment lost 1 base and the J segment 0 bases; nucleotides outside the gene matches: 2. The CDR3 loop spans 16 amino acids. Here the CDR3 DNA reads TGTGCCAGTAGTATAGTGGGGACAGCAACTAATGAAAAACTGTTTTTT. Its translation is CASSIVGTATNEKLFF.

This chain joins TRBV12-3 or TRBV12-4 and TRBJ1-2, with 8 bases fitting TRBD1. The CDR3 loop spans 13 amino acids. V lost 0 bases, J lost 7 bases, and 1 base stayed unmatched. The CDR3 DNA reads TGTGCCAGCAGTTTAGCACAGGGGGTTGGCTACACCTTC. This gives the protein CASSLAQGVGYTF.

This clone was seen only a few times. V gene TRBV25-1 combines with J gene TRBJ1-6; the D gene is possibly TRBD1 (5 bases). V was clipped by 8 bases and J by 9 bases, with 14 bases between them. The CDR3 runs 13 residues. Germline V lookup: CDR1 MGHDK, CDR2 SYGVNS. The CDR3: CASLRGRGSPLHF. The CDR3 region has the DNA TGTGCCAGCCTTAGGGGAAGAGGTTCACCCCTCCACTTT.

The chain recombines TRBV5-6 with TRBJ1-2; D might be TRBD1 (6 bases). Trimming removed 6 bases at V and 8 bases at J, with 29 bases between. The CDR3 has 17 residues. The germline CDR1 and CDR2 sequences are SGHDT and YYEEEE. Written as DNA, the CDR3 is TGTGCCAGCATGAGGGGGTCGAAGACAGGACAACATAGGGGCTACACCTTC. Translating gives CASMRGSKTGQHRGYTF.

V usage is TRBV5-4 and J usage is TRBJ1-3; tentative D call: TRBD1 (5 bases). V was clipped by 4 bases and J by 4 bases, with 9 bases between them. The germline CDR1 and CDR2 sequences are SGHNT and YYREEE (reference sequence). The CDR3 extends over 13 amino acids. The CDR3 sequence is CASSGQSGNTIYF. CDR3 nucleotide sequence: TGTGCCAGCAGCGGACAATCCGGAAACACCATATATTTT.

This clone has only a few counts. The rearrangement uses TRBV19 and TRBJ2-2, with 11 nucleotides matching TRBD2. In germline, CDR1 is LNHDA, CDR2 SQIVND (reference sequence). This CDR3 spans 17 amino acids. After removal of 3 bases from V and 0 bases from J, the junction contained 3 bases not matched to a gene. In DNA, the CDR3 is TGTGCCAGTAGTATTTGGGGACTAGCGGCGAACACCGGGGAGCTGTTTTTT. Translated: CASSIWGLAANTGELFF.

The table lists this clone with a few counts. V and J are TRBV19 and TRBJ2-3; no firm D call. From germline, CDR1 is LNHDA and CDR2 SQIVND (reference sequence). The CDR3 has 16 amino acids. With 5 bases removed from V and 1 base from J, the gap between germline ends came to 16 bases. The CDR3 region has the DNA TGTGCCAGTAGTCCCCGACTGTACGGTGGCACAGATACGCAGTATTTT. This sequence encodes CASSPRLYGGTDTQYF.

The chain uses TRBV24-1 and TRBJ2-5; D call uncertain. The CDR3 is made up of 14 amino acids. Trimming stripped 3 bases from V and 2 bases from J, with 9 bases between. CDR1 and CDR2 (germline): KGHDR, SFDVKD. The CDR3 DNA sequence: TGTGCCACCAGTGATACGAGACATCAAGAGACCCAGTACTTC. Translation gives CATSDTRHQETQYF.

V and J are TRBV5-1 and TRBJ2-3; 8 nucleotides line up with TRBD2. Germline CDR1 SGHRS, CDR2 YFSETQ. V lost 7 bases to trimming and J lost 1 base; unmatched junction nucleotides: 5. The CDR3 loop spans 14 amino acids. The CDR3 DNA reads as TGCGCCAGCGGCCGAGCGGGAGGCACAGATACGCAGTATTTT. Translation: CASGRAGGTDTQYF. The full variable domain, rest sourced from reference TRBV5-1 and TRBJ2-3, is KAGVTQTPRYLIKTRGQQVTLSCSPISGHRSVSWYQQTPGQGLQFLFEYFSETQRNKGNFPGRFSGRQFSNSRSEMNVSTLELGDSALYLCASGRAGGTDTQYFGPGTRLTVL.

The rearrangement uses TRBV6-5 and TRBJ1-2; tentatively, D is TRBD1 (6 bases). The CDR3 covers 13 residues. V lost 5 bases and J 6 bases, leaving 13 bases between the germline ends. Germline CDR1 is MNHEY and CDR2 is SVGAGI. The CDR3 loop is CASSQDSYHGYTF. The CDR3, as DNA: TGTGCCAGCAGTCAGGACAGCTACCATGGCTACACCTTC.

This chain uses TRBV5-1 with TRBJ2-1; 9 positions match TRBD1. The length of the CDR3 is 17 residues. CDR1 SGHRS and CDR2 YFSETQ come from the germline V gene. V was pared by 2 bases and J by 6 bases, with 12 bases of the junction left unmatched. The CDR3 DNA sequence: TGCGCCAGCAGCTTTGGGGACAGGGTTTCTTCGAGCAATGAGCAGTTCTTC. The encoded protein is CASSFGDRVSSSNEQFF.

This chain links TRBV28 with TRBJ1-3, with D perhaps matching TRBD1 (5 bases). CDR1 MDHEN and CDR2 SYDVKM come from the germline V gene. Trimming pared 6 bases from V and 5 bases from J, leaving 14 bases between. The CDR3 is 14 residues long. Here the CDR3 reads CASSLDRTRNTIYF. The CDR3 nucleotides are TGTGCCAGCAGCTTAGACAGAACCCGAAACACCATATATTTT.

The rearrangement uses TRBV6-5 and TRBJ1-6; 7 bases are a match to TRBD1. CDR1 is MNHEY and CDR2 is SVGAGI in the germline V gene. V lost 8 bases, J lost 7 bases, and 5 bases stayed unmatched. The CDR3 has 13 amino acids. The CDR3 DNA reads as TGTGCCAGCCACAGGGGAGCCAATTCACCCCTCCACTTT. This translates into CASHRGANSPLHF.

The rearrangement links TRBV18 to TRBJ2-3; 7 bases align to TRBD1. Germline V gene lookup returns CDR1 KGHSH and CDR2 LQKENI. V lost 3 bases, J lost 10 bases, and 13 bases stayed unmatched. The CDR3 contains 15 residues. CDR3 region: CASSPGQRSRNPQYF. DNA of the CDR3: TGTGCCAGCTCACCGGGACAGCGCAGTAGGAATCCGCAGTATTTT.

This clone was counted a few times. The V and J genes are TRBV3-1 (or the pseudogene TRBV3-2) and TRBJ2-1, with 8 bases matching TRBD2. The V and J ends lost 2 bases and 0 bases, in that order; junction bases with no gene match: 0. Germline values: CDR1 LGHDT, CDR2 YNNKEL (reference sequence). CDR3 size: 15 residues. CDR3 sequence reads: CASSQSGSSYNEQFF. DNA of the CDR3: TGTGCCAGCAGCCAAAGCGGGAGCTCCTACAATGAGCAGTTCTTC.

The rearrangement uses TRBV12-5 and TRBJ2-3, with 8 positions matching TRBD2. Per germline, CDR1 LGHNT and CDR2 FRNRAP. The V gene end was trimmed by 5 bases and the J gene end by 0 bases; junction bases not matched to a gene: 1. The CDR3 is 14 residues long. CDR3 DNA: TGTGCTAGTGGTCCGGGGGGGAGCACAGATACGCAGTATTTT. Its protein is CASGPGGSTDTQYF.

Only a few counts were recorded for this clone. The chain combines TRBV5-6 with TRBJ1-4, with TRBD1 matching over 7 bases. This CDR3 spans 15 amino acids. The V segment lost 3 bases and the J segment 4 bases; nucleotides outside the gene matches: 6. Germline V lookup: CDR1 SGHDT, CDR2 YYEEEE. CDR3 nucleotide sequence: TGTGCCAGCAGCTCCCTTAGGGACAGTAATGAAAAACTGTTTTTT. Its protein is CASSSLRDSNEKLFF.

The chain combines TRBV7-6 with TRBJ2-1; D remains ambiguous. The CDR3 extends over 15 amino acids. The germline V and J ends were trimmed by 1 base and 0 bases, with 7 bases remaining between them. Germline V lookup: CDR1 SGHVS, CDR2 FNYEAQ. DNA for the CDR3: TGTGCCAGCAGCTTAGTTCCCAACTCCTACAATGAGCAGTTCTTC. It translates to CASSLVPNSYNEQFF.

This clone was observed once. This chain connects TRBV9 to TRBJ2-2; TRBD1 matches at 7 bases. V gave up 4 bases and J gave up 3 bases; unmatched junction bases: 9. This CDR3 has 16 amino acids. Germline-derived CDR1 and CDR2 are SGDLS and YYNGEE. The CDR3 reads CASSPYGDSYTGELFF. The CDR3 bases are TGTGCCAGCAGCCCTTACGGGGACAGCTACACCGGGGAGCTGTTTTTT.

This chain joins TRBV29-1 and TRBJ2-1; tentatively, D is TRBD2 (5 bases). V was shortened by 8 bases and J by 9 bases, with 17 bases between the two germline ends. This CDR3 contains 12 residues. Germline assignment: CDR1 SQVTM and CDR2 ANQGSEA. The CDR3 DNA reads as TGCAGCCATGATGCGGTAAGCGGTGAGCAGTTCTTC. Translating gives CSHDAVSGEQFF.